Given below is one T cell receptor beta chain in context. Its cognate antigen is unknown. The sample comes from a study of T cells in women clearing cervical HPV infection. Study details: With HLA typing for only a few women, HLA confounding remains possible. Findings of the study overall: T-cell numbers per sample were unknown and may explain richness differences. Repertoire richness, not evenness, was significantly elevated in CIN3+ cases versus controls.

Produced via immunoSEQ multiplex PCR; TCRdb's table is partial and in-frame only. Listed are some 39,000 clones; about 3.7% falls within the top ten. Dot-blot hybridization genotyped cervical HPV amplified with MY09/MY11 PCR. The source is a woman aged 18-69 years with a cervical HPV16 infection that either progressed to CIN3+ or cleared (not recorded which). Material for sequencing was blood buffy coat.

The CDR3 DNA, read in part, is TGTGCCAGCAGTTTATTTCACAGGGGGCAACAAAACTATGGC. Its translation is CASSLFHRGQQNYG. In full, the CDR3 reads CASSLFHRGQQNYGYTF. The chain uses TRBV28 and TRBJ1-2, with TRBD1 identical over 9 bases. Read coverage stops 3 residues before the CDR3 terminus; the germline J gene supplies the remainder. The germline V gene encodes CDR1 MDHEN and CDR2 SYDVKM. This CDR3 has 17 amino acids. V shed 1 base and J 2 bases; nucleotides not matched to a gene: 8.